The entry below describes one T cell receptor beta chain. Germline V gene data show CDR1 as SGHTA and CDR2 as FQGTGA. This CDR3 has 17 amino acids. Germline trimming cut 5 bases from V and 3 bases from J; bases unmatched to any gene: 10. The source of the sample is a study of shared clonotypes between healthy human individuals. Only in-frame clones appear in the TCRdb table, and some are missing; sequencing was by immunoSEQ multiplex PCR. The table includes fewer than 1.8 million clones, 98% to 99% detected once. The sequence was obtained from a man in his thirties or forties in good health. The material sequenced was naive CD4+ T cells sorted from blood. The subset was: CD45RA+ positively selected. This chain uses TRBV7-3 with TRBJ2-1; TRBD2 aligns across 10 bases. CDR3: CASSPYSLAGDYNEQFF. The CDR3 DNA sequence: TGTGCCAGCAGCCCATACTCCCTAGCGGGAGACTACAATGAGCAGTTCTTC.